These T cell receptor beta chains were read from a single sample in a study of T-cell memory formation after mild COVID-19. TCRdb re-derived calls from the 5' RACE reads in MiXCR, one entry per CDR3 protein. The sample lists around 440,000 distinct CDR3 sequences; 15% to 20% were seen once. The sample was PBMCs or a T cell subset sorted from them (not recorded which). These receptors all stem from an adult woman who had mild COVID-19 (a few samples of this study predate the infection). Cell type and time point are not known. The CDR3 runs from the conserved cysteine through the conserved F or W. A D gene is named only where the DNA matches it firmly. Size tells how often a clone was seen (once, few, many) or the class of an expanded clone, and some rows leave it out.

clone_size,d_call,cdr3_length,j_call,v_call,cdr3_aa,cdr3_nt
NA,NA,14,TRBJ1-1,TRBV3-1,CASSQEGRGRNAFF,TGTGCCAGCAGCCAAGAGGGTCGGGGTCGAAACGCTTTCTTT
NA,NA,16,TRBJ2-6,TRBV7-8,CASSVDRNSGANVLTF,TGTGCCAGCAGCGTCGACCGTAACTCTGGGGCCAACGTCCTGACTTTC
few,NA,13,TRBJ2-4,TRBV25-1,CASSEGFREGKYF,TGTGCCAGCAGTGAAGGCTTCCGGGAAGGAAAGTACTTC
NA,NA,14,TRBJ2-7,TRBV7-9,CASSSQGEVYEQYF,TGTGCCAGCAGCAGCCAGGGGGAGGTCTACGAGCAGTACTTC
many,TRBD1,16,TRBJ2-3,TRBV5-1,CASSWSGQGSTDTQYF,TGCGCCAGCAGCTGGTCCGGACAGGGTAGCACAGATACGCAGTATTTT
few,NA,16,TRBJ2-5,TRBV4-1,CASSQDAPGQQETQYF,TGCGCCAGCAGCCAAGATGCACCTGGACAGCAAGAGACCCAGTACTTC
NA,NA,13,TRBJ2-5,TRBV12-3/TRBV12-4,CASSFKGQETQYF,TGTGCCAGCAGTTTTAAGGGACAAGAGACCCAGTACTTC
NA,TRBD1,15,TRBJ1-1,TRBV12-3/TRBV12-4,CASSLAQGVGTEAFF,TGTGCCAGCAGTTTAGCGCAGGGGGTCGGCACTGAAGCTTTCTTT
few,NA,13,TRBJ1-3,TRBV5-8,CAHSFLGAYTIYF,TGTGCTCACAGCTTTTTGGGGGCCTACACCATATATTTT
NA,NA,14,TRBJ2-5,TRBV7-9,CASSLETVQSAQYF,TGTGCCAGCAGCTTAGAGACAGTTCAATCGGCCCAGTACTTC
many,NA,10,TRBJ1-1,TRBV7-2,CASGRLGAFF,TGTGCCAGCGGGCGGTTGGGGGCTTTCTTT
few,NA,16,TRBJ1-2,TRBV5-4,CASSQMGVGGLYGYTF,TGTGCCAGCAGCCAAATGGGTGTCGGGGGGCTGTATGGCTACACCTTC
few,NA,21,TRBJ2-3,TRBV11-3,CASSFFSRGSFVTPSTDTQYF,TGTGCCAGCAGCTTTTTCTCCCGAGGTTCATTTGTGACCCCTAGCACAGATACGCAGTATTTT
NA,NA,13,TRBJ1-2,TRBV12-3/TRBV12-4,CASSTGTHNGYTF,TGTGCCAGCAGCACTGGGACCCACAATGGCTACACCTTC
once,TRBD2,17,TRBJ2-1,TRBV4-1,CASSVGLAGGPFNEQFF,TGCGCCAGCAGCGTCGGACTAGCGGGGGGGCCTTTCAATGAGCAGTTCTTC
few,NA,14,TRBJ1-1,TRBV3-1,CASSPEGMNTEAFF,TGTGCCAGCAGCCCGGAGGGGATGAACACTGAAGCTTTCTTT
NA,TRBD2,15,TRBJ2-3,TRBV20-1,CSARWGGGSTDTQYF,TGCAGTGCTAGATGGGGCGGGGGGAGCACAGATACGCAGTATTTT
many,TRBD2,16,TRBJ2-7,TRBV20-1,CSAGTSGRGGSYEQYF,TGCAGTGCTGGGACTAGCGGGAGAGGGGGATCCTACGAGCAGTACTTC
many,TRBD2,14,TRBJ2-2,TRBV20-1,CSAALAGGVGELFF,TGCAGTGCTGCACTAGCGGGAGGGGTCGGGGAGCTGTTTTTT
few,NA,13,TRBJ1-1,TRBV6-6,CASSSPRNTEAFF,TGTGCCAGCAGTTCCCCTCGCAACACTGAAGCTTTCTTT
many,NA,14,TRBJ1-6,TRBV12-3/TRBV12-4,CASRKSSYNSPLHF,TGTGCCAGCAGGAAGAGCTCCTATAATTCACCCCTCCACTTT
few,NA,15,TRBJ1-2,TRBV6-6,CASSGNRVSNYGYTF,TGTGCCAGCAGTGGAAACAGGGTATCCAACTATGGCTACACCTTC
NA,NA,14,TRBJ2-1,TRBV5-4,CASSLAGSGGEQFF,TGTGCCAGCAGCTTGGCAGGGTCCGGCGGTGAGCAGTTCTTC
NA,TRBD2,14,TRBJ2-2,TRBV20-1,CSAIRREGPGELFF,TGCAGTGCTATTAGGCGGGAGGGCCCCGGGGAGCTGTTTTTT
NA,NA,14,TRBJ2-7,TRBV2,CASRPWVSSYEQYF,TGTGCCAGCCGGCCGTGGGTGAGCTCCTACGAGCAGTACTTC
NA,NA,14,TRBJ2-7,TRBV12-3/TRBV12-4,CASSSRGLWDEQYF,TGTGCCAGCAGCTCCAGGGGTCTTTGGGACGAGCAGTACTTC
few,TRBD2,14,TRBJ2-7,TRBV2,CASSHLGGTHEQYF,TGTGCCAGCAGCCACTTGGGAGGGACGCACGAGCAGTACTTC
NA,TRBD1,16,TRBJ2-7,TRBV14,CASSQMTGQGSYEQYF,TGTGCCAGCAGCCAGATGACGGGACAGGGATCCTACGAGCAGTACTTC
NA,TRBD1,15,TRBJ2-1,TRBV5-5,CASSAGDSSYNEQFF,TGTGCCAGCAGCGCAGGGGACAGCTCCTACAATGAGCAGTTCTTC
NA,TRBD1,15,TRBJ2-7,TRBV9,CASSVGTGESYEQYF,TGTGCCAGCAGCGTAGGGACAGGGGAAAGCTACGAGCAGTACTTC
few,NA,15,TRBJ2-1,TRBV6-5,CASSTAAVSYNEQFF,TGTGCCAGCAGTACAGCTGCGGTATCCTACAATGAGCAGTTCTTC
once,NA,15,TRBJ1-5,TRBV6-5,CASRSGQFSNQPQHF,TGTGCCAGCAGATCCGGGCAGTTTAGCAATCAGCCCCAGCATTTT
few,TRBD2,14,TRBJ2-2,TRBV20-1,CSARGTSGTGELFF,TGCAGTGCTAGGGGGACTAGCGGGACCGGGGAGCTGTTTTTT
NA,TRBD2,18,TRBJ2-7,TRBV7-9,CASSFPRTSGSSPYEQYF,TGTGCCAGCAGCTTCCCGAGGACTAGCGGGTCTTCCCCCTACGAGCAGTACTTC
NA,NA,13,TRBJ2-3,TRBV15,CATSRGVVDTQYF,TGTGCCACCAGCAGAGGGGTGGTAGATACGCAGTATTTT
many,TRBD1,14,TRBJ2-7,TRBV7-9,CASSFDRGPYEQYF,TGTGCCAGCAGCTTCGACAGGGGGCCCTACGAGCAGTACTTC
few,NA,16,TRBJ1-1,TRBV7-9,CASSFRVGIWNTEAFF,TGTGCCAGCAGCTTTAGGGTGGGGATTTGGAACACTGAAGCTTTCTTT
few,TRBD1,16,TRBJ1-1,TRBV18,CASSPPRSDRDTEAFF,TGTGCCAGCTCACCACCGCGCTCGGACAGGGACACTGAAGCTTTCTTT
NA,NA,15,TRBJ1-3,TRBV5-1,CASSLDSPSGNTIYF,TGCGCCAGCAGCTTGGACAGCCCCTCTGGAAACACCATATATTTT
few,NA,14,TRBJ2-1,TRBV6-5,CASSYAARGTEQFF,TGTGCCAGCAGTTACGCGGCGCGGGGCACTGAGCAGTTCTTC